A selection of T cell receptor beta chains follows, all from one sample in a study of control samples from healthy donors and cancer patients. Only in-frame clones appear in the TCRdb table, and some are missing; sequencing was by immunoSEQ multiplex PCR. Of around 120,000 clones listed, 93% were seen once; the top ten hold under 2%. The specimen was PBMCs. The receptor set was obtained from a man aged 45 to 65 with head and neck cancer. Both conserved end residues are part of each CDR3. The D gene is left open where the match is weak. Clone size, where shown, is once, few, many, or a class for clones that have expanded.

.	TRBV7-9	TRBJ2-7	.	CASSATGTLDYEQYF	TGTGCCAGCAGCGCTACCGGGACACTGGACTACGAGCAGTACTTC
TRBD1	TRBV28	TRBJ2-7	.	CASSQTGTGGHYEQYF	TGTGCCAGCAGTCAAACCGGGACAGGGGGCCACTACGAGCAGTACTTC
TRBD1	TRBV6-5	TRBJ2-3	.	CASNSGGPDTQYF	TGTGCCAGCAATTCAGGGGGCCCAGATACGCAGTATTTT
.	TRBV27	TRBJ1-2	.	CASSYKTGPPPHGYTF	TGTGCCAGCAGTTATAAAACGGGTCCGCCACCCCATGGCTACACCTTC
.	TRBV27	TRBJ1-1	.	CASSLGRTENTEAFF	TGTGCCAGCAGTTTGGGCCGTACCGAGAACACTGAAGCTTTCTTT
.	TRBV19	TRBJ1-5	.	CASSIPPTNQPQHF	TGTGCCAGTAGTATACCCCCCACCAATCAGCCCCAGCATTTT
.	TRBV4-3	TRBJ2-3	few	CASSQGFSTDTQYF	TGCGCCAGCAGCCAAGGATTTAGCACAGATACGCAGTATTTT
TRBD2	TRBV7-6	TRBJ2-1	.	CASSLAGTSGGPFSSYNEQFF	TGTGCCAGCAGCTTAGCCGGGACTAGCGGGGGACCCTTTAGCTCCTACAATGAGCAGTTCTTC
TRBD1	TRBV6-5	TRBJ1-2	.	CASNQPGQVYGYTF	TGTGCCAGCAATCAACCTGGACAGGTCTATGGCTACACCTTC
.	TRBV27	TRBJ1-5	.	CASSRLALDGTVRNQPQHF	TGTGCCAGCAGTCGCTTAGCCCTGGACGGGACGGTCAGGAATCAGCCCCAGCATTTT
.	TRBV5-1	TRBJ2-2	.	CASSPAGQNTGELFF	TGCGCCAGCAGCCCCGCTGGGCAGAACACCGGGGAGCTGTTTTTT
TRBD1	TRBV5-6	TRBJ2-1	.	CASSWGDRDNEQFF	TGTGCCAGCAGCTGGGGGGACAGGGACAATGAGCAGTTCTTC
TRBD2	TRBV5-4	TRBJ2-5	.	CASSLNRGGLQETQYF	TGTGCCAGCAGCTTGAATCGGGGGGGCCTCCAAGAGACCCAGTACTTC
.	TRBV7-9	TRBJ2-5	.	CASSLTLLGPETQYF	TGTGCCAGCAGCCTAACGCTTTTGGGTCCAGAGACCCAGTACTTC
.	TRBV18	TRBJ2-3	.	CASSPRTAEKDTQYF	TGTGCCAGCTCACCGAGGACCGCGGAGAAAGATACGCAGTATTTT
TRBD1	TRBV24-1	TRBJ1-1	.	CATRARDRGRGNTEAFF	TGTGCCACCAGGGCCCGGGACAGGGGGCGCGGGAACACTGAAGCTTTCTTT
TRBD1	TRBV4-3	TRBJ2-7	few	CASSRTGTGIYEQYF	TGCGCCAGCAGCCGAACCGGGACAGGTATTTACGAGCAGTACTTC
.	TRBV21-1	TRBJ1-5	.	CASSKEGHRDRGPYSNQPQHF	TGTGCCAGCAGCAAAGAGGGACACCGGGACAGGGGTCCTTATAGCAATCAGCCCCAGCATTTT
.	TRBV7-2	TRBJ2-2	.	CASSLERANTGELFF	TGTGCCAGCAGCTTAGAGAGGGCGAACACCGGGGAGCTGTTTTTT
.	TRBV6-5	TRBJ1-4	once	CASSLSWNTNEKLFF	TGTGCCAGCAGTTTGTCGTGGAATACTAATGAAAAACTGTTTTTT
.	TRBV7-9	TRBJ1-3	.	CASSLPGGRNTIYF	TGTGCCAGCAGCTTACCGGGGGGAAGAAACACCATATATTTT
.	TRBV7-2	TRBJ2-7	.	CASSSPIGHEFKSSYEQYF	TGTGCCAGCAGCTCACCCATTGGACACGAATTTAAGAGCTCCTACGAGCAGTACTTC
.	TRBV19	TRBJ1-1	.	CASSIRRDSGYSNTEAFF	TGTGCCAGTAGTATTCGACGGGACTCCGGATACTCTAACACTGAAGCTTTCTTT
.	TRBV7-9	TRBJ2-3	.	CASSLAGGSTDTQYF	TGTGCCAGCAGCTTAGCGGGGGGATCGACAGATACGCAGTATTTT
TRBD1	TRBV19	TRBJ1-2	.	CASSIPGQGSGYTF	TGTGCCAGTAGTATCCCGGGACAGGGAAGCGGCTACACCTTC
.	TRBV9	TRBJ2-1	.	CASSVGDPAANEQFF	TGTGCCAGCAGCGTAGGAGATCCGGCCGCCAATGAGCAGTTCTTC
.	TRBV19	TRBJ2-3	once	CASSIGGRNTDTQYF	TGTGCCAGTAGTATCGGCGGAAGAAACACAGATACGCAGTATTTT
.	TRBV12-3/TRBV12-4	TRBJ1-1	.	CASSPAENTEAFF	TGTGCCAGCAGCCCCGCGGAGAACACTGAAGCTTTCTTT
.	TRBV28	TRBJ1-2	.	CASSSLDRINFYGYTF	TGTGCCAGCAGTTCTTTGGACAGAATTAATTTCTATGGCTACACCTTC
TRBD2	TRBV5-1	TRBJ2-3	.	CASRQLAGATDTQYF	TGCGCCAGCAGACAGCTAGCGGGGGCCACAGATACGCAGTATTTT
.	TRBV5-6	TRBJ1-2	.	CASSLGPAKNPEGYTF	TGTGCCAGCAGCTTGGGACCTGCAAAAAATCCGGAGGGCTACACCTTC
.	TRBV5-4	TRBJ1-1	.	CASMSVRDTEAFF	TGTGCCAGCATGTCGGTACGGGACACTGAAGCTTTCTTT
.	TRBV5-1	TRBJ2-2	.	CASKWSRGTGELFF	TGCGCCAGCAAATGGTCCAGAGGGACCGGGGAGCTGTTTTTT
.	TRBV4-1	TRBJ1-1	.	CASSQDGGYTEAFF	TGCGCCAGCAGCCAAGATGGGGGATACACTGAAGCTTTCTTT
.	TRBV5-4	TRBJ1-1	.	CASSGVGADTEAFF	TGTGCCAGCAGCGGGGTCGGGGCCGACACTGAAGCTTTCTTT
.	TRBV6-1	TRBJ1-5	.	CASSEGNPYQPQHF	TGTGCCAGCAGTGAGGGCAACCCGTACCAGCCCCAGCATTTT
.	TRBV5-1	TRBJ1-3	.	CASSLSIPGNSGNTIYF	TGCGCCAGCAGCTTGTCCATACCTGGGAACTCTGGAAACACCATATATTTT
.	TRBV27	TRBJ1-6	.	CASSLWQGLLHF	TGTGCCAGCAGTTTATGGCAGGGGCTCCTCCACTTT
TRBD2	TRBV7-3	TRBJ2-2	.	CASSLSLSSGGRAGELFF	TGTGCCAGCAGCTTAAGCCTCTCTAGCGGGGGTAGAGCCGGGGAGCTGTTTTTT
TRBD2	TRBV7-9	TRBJ2-5	.	CASGELAVQETQYF	TGTGCCAGCGGGGAACTAGCGGTGCAAGAGACCCAGTACTTC
.	TRBV5-1	TRBJ2-3	.	CASSLSESDRYTQYF	TGCGCCAGCAGCTTGTCAGAAAGTGACCGATATACGCAGTATTTT
.	TRBV4-1	TRBJ2-3	once	CASSPYGDTQYF	TGCGCCAGCAGCCCTTATGGGGATACGCAGTATTTT
TRBD1	TRBV7-2	TRBJ1-4	.	CASSLRQGEGKLFF	TGTGCCAGCAGTCTTCGACAGGGTGAGGGAAAACTGTTTTTT
.	TRBV5-1	TRBJ2-3	.	CASSLVSGSPDTQYF	TGCGCCAGCAGCTTGGTGTCAGGGAGCCCAGATACGCAGTATTTT
.	TRBV30	TRBJ1-6	.	CAWRFQSNSPLHF	TGTGCCTGGAGGTTCCAGTCCAATTCACCCCTCCACTTT
.	TRBV7-9	TRBJ2-1	once	CASSPRGATRNEQFF	TGTGCCAGCAGCCCCAGAGGAGCGACCCGCAATGAGCAGTTCTTC
TRBD2	TRBV27	TRBJ2-3	once	CASSSLAGATDTQYF	TGTGCCAGCAGTTCCCTAGCGGGGGCCACAGATACGCAGTATTTT
.	TRBV19	TRBJ1-4	once	CASSTPTAGNEKLFF	TGTGCCAGTAGTACTCCGACAGCGGGTAATGAAAAACTGTTTTTT
.	TRBV7-2	TRBJ1-2	.	CASSPVQGYGYTF	TGTGCCAGCAGCCCCGTCCAGGGCTATGGCTACACCTTC
TRBD2	TRBV5-1	TRBJ2-3	.	CASSSLAGGSLTDTQYF	TGCGCCAGCAGCTCCTTAGCGGGGGGCAGTCTGACAGATACGCAGTATTTT
.	TRBV6-2/TRBV6-3	TRBJ2-5	.	CASSVDRGTQYF	TGTGCCAGCAGTGTGGACAGAGGGACCCAGTACTTC
TRBD1	TRBV7-9	TRBJ2-1	few	CASTQGAPYNEQFF	TGTGCCAGCACCCAGGGGGCCCCCTACAATGAGCAGTTCTTC
.	TRBV6-4	TRBJ1-3	.	CASSVFSSGNTIYF	TGTGCCAGCAGTGTCTTTAGCTCTGGAAACACCATATATTTT
.	TRBV6-2/TRBV6-3	TRBJ2-5	.	CASSYSRGGDHETQYF	TGTGCCAGCAGTTACTCGAGGGGGGGGGACCATGAGACCCAGTACTTC
TRBD1	TRBV19	TRBJ2-2	.	CASTHIPGQGGPGELFF	TGTGCCAGTACCCATATCCCGGGACAGGGAGGACCCGGGGAGCTGTTTTTT